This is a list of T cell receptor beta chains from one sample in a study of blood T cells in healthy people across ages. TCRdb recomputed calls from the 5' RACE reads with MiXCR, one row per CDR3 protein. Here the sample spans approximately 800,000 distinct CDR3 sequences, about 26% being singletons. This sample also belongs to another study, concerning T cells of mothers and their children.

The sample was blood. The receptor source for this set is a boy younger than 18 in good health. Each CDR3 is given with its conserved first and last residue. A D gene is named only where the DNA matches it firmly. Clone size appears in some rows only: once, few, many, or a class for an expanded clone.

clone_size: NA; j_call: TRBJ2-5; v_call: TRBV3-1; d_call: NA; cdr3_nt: TGTGCCAGCAGCCAAGATGACAGCAAAGAGACCCAGTACTTC; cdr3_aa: CASSQDDSKETQYF
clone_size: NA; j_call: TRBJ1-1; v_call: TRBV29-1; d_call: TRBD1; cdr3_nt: TGCAGCGTTGCACAGGGGGCTGAAGCTTTCTTT; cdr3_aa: CSVAQGAEAFF
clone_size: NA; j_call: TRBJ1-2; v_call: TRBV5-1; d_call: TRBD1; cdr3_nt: TGCGCCAGCAGCTCCGCCGGACAGGGGGCTGATGGCTACACCTTC; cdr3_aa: CASSSAGQGADGYTF
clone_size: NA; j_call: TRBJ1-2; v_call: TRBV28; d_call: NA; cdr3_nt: TGTGCCAGCAGCCCATCCCCGCGGGCGTCCGGCTACACCTTC; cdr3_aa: CASSPSPRASGYTF
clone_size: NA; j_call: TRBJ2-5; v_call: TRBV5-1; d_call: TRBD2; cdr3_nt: TGCGCCAGCAGCTGGACTAGCGGGAGGCAAGAGACCCAGTACTTC; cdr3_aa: CASSWTSGRQETQYF
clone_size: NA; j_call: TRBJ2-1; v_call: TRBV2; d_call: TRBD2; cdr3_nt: TGTGCCAGCCCGCCCAGACTAGCGGGGGCTTACAATGAGCAGTTCTTC; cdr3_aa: CASPPRLAGAYNEQFF
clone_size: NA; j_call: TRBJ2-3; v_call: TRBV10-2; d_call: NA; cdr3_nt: TGCGCCCGCCTGGGGGTCCCTAGCACAGATACGCAGTATTTT; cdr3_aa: CARLGVPSTDTQYF
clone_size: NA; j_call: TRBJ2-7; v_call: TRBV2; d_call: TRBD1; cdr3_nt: TGTGCCAGCAGTGAGGACAGGGCGTACCTTTACGAGCAGTACTTC; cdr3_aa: CASSEDRAYLYEQYF
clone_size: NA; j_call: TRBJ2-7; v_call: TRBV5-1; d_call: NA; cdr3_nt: TGCGCCAGCAGCACGGCCGTGCGGGTCTACGAGCAGTACTTC; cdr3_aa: CASSTAVRVYEQYF
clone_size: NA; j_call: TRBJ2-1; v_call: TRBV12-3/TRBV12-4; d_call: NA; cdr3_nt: TGTGCCAGCAGTAGGGGGACGCAGTTCTTC; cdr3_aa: CASSRGTQFF
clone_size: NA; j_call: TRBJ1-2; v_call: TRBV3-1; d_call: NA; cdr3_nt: TGTGCCAGCAGCCAAGGACAGATGCCGTATGGCTACACCTTC; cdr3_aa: CASSQGQMPYGYTF
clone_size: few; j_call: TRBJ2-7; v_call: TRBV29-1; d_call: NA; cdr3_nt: TGCAGCGTTGAAGGGCAGTTCTACGAGCAGTACTTC; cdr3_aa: CSVEGQFYEQYF
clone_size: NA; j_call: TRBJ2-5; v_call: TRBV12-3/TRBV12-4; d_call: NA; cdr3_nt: TGTGCCAGCAGTTTAGGCCCAGCCATGGAGACCCAGTACTTC; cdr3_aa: CASSLGPAMETQYF
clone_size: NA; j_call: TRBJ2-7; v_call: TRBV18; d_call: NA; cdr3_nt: TGTGCCAGCTCACCACCGGGCCTCCCCTACGAGCAGTACTTC; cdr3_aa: CASSPPGLPYEQYF
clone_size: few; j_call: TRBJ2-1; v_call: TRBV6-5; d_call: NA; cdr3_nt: TGTGCCAGCAGTGCGGCCGGGAGTCCCCATGAGCAGTTCTTC; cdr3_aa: CASSAAGSPHEQFF
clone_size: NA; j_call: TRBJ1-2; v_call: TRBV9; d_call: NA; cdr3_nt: TGTGCCAGCAGCGTACGGGACGGACGATATGGCTACACCTTC; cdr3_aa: CASSVRDGRYGYTF
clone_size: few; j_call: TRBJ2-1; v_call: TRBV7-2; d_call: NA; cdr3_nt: TGTGCCAGCAGCTTTGAGCGGAACGAGCAGTTCTTC; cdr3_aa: CASSFERNEQFF
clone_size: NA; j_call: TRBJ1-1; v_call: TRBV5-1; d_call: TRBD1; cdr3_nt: TGCGCCAGCGGTCTGGGACAGGGCTTTGTGAACACTGAAGCTTTCTTT; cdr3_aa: CASGLGQGFVNTEAFF
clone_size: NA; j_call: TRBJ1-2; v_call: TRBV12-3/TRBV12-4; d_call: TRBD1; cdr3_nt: TGTGCCAGCAGCCTCAGGGGGGGCCTTTACTATGGCTACACCTTC; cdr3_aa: CASSLRGGLYYGYTF
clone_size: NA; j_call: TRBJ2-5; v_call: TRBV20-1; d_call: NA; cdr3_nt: TGCAGTGCTAGAGATTTAGGTGGGGGGGCGGGGACCCAGTACTTC; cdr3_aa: CSARDLGGGAGTQYF
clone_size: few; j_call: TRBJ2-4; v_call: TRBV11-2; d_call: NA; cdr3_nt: TGTGCCAGCAGCCTAGTTCAGGGTTGGAGAGGCAAAAACATTCAGTACTTC; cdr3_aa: CASSLVQGWRGKNIQYF
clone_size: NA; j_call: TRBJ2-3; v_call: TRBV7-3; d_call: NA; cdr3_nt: TGTGCCAGCAGCCCCGGGGCCTTTACGCAGTATTTT; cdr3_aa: CASSPGAFTQYF
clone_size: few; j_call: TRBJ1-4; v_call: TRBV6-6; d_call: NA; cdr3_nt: TGTGCCAGCAGCATCTACAGGGCAACTAATGAAAAACTGTTTTTT; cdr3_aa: CASSIYRATNEKLFF
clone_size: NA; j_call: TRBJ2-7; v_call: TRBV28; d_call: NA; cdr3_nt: TGTGCCAGCAGTAGGACCCCGGAGATGCTTTACGAGCAGTACTTC; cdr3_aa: CASSRTPEMLYEQYF
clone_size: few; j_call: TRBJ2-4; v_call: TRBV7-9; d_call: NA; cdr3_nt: TGTGCCAGCAGCCCGTCCCGACCATCCCTAGCCAAAAACATTCAGTACTTC; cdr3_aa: CASSPSRPSLAKNIQYF